The 28 T cell receptor beta chains in this list originate from one sample, sequenced in a study of T cell responses to AZD1222 COVID-19 vaccine. This table comes from immunoSEQ multiplex PCR, and its TCRdb copy is limited to in-frame clones, with some not included. Of 150,000 to 200,000 clones in the sample, 94% are singletons; the top ten hold about 0.6%. Source: peripheral blood, taken on day 0 of AZD1222 vaccination. The receptors derive from an adult in good health.

V usage is TRBV28 and J usage is TRBJ1-1; D possibly corresponds to TRBD1 (5 bases). The germline V and J ends were trimmed by 7 bases and 4 bases, with 16 bases remaining between them. Per germline, CDR1 MDHEN and CDR2 SYDVKM. This CDR3 contains 14 residues. In DNA, the CDR3 is TGTGCCAGCATCCCGTCTGGGGCTGGCACTGAAGCTTTCTTT. Translation gives CASIPSGAGTEAFF.

The gene calls are TRBV3-1 (or the pseudogene TRBV3-2) and TRBJ1-2; D gene ambiguous. The CDR3 sequence is 14 residues long. From germline, CDR1 is LGHDT and CDR2 YNNKEL (reference sequence). V lost 1 base, J lost 2 bases, and 8 bases lay in between. CDR3: CASSQATVNYGYTF. The CDR3 DNA is TGTGCCAGCAGCCAAGCGACCGTGAACTATGGCTACACCTTC.

The chain couples TRBV28 to TRBJ2-2; D might be TRBD2 (8 bases). The germline gives CDR1 MDHEN, CDR2 SYDVKM. This CDR3 comprises 16 residues. The germline V and J ends were trimmed by 9 bases and 5 bases, with 22 bases remaining between them. CDR3 amino acids: CASKTGGGGRTGELFF. The CDR3 coding sequence is TGTGCCAGTAAAACGGGAGGGGGCGGAAGAACCGGGGAGCTGTTTTTT.

The gene calls are TRBV11-2 and TRBJ1-6; 8 nucleotides line up with TRBD1. The V gene end was trimmed by 1 base and the J gene end by 10 bases; junction bases not matched to a gene: 3. Per the germline V gene, CDR1 is SGHAT and CDR2 is FQNNGV. This CDR3 comprises 14 residues. CDR3 in DNA: TGTGCCAGCAGCTTAGCAGGGGGCAACTCACCCCTCCACTTT. Protein sequence: CASSLAGGNSPLHF.

The chain couples TRBV27 to TRBJ2-7; 8 positions match TRBD1. After removal of 2 bases from V and 12 bases from J, the junction contained 15 bases not matched to a gene. Germline values: CDR1 MNHEY, CDR2 SMNVEV (reference sequence). This CDR3 is 15 amino acids long. The CDR3 region is CASSLQGQGLRAWYF. CDR3 bases: TGTGCCAGCAGTTTACAAGGACAGGGACTTCGAGCATGGTACTTC.

V usage is TRBV7-9 and J usage is TRBJ1-1, with D unclear. Per germline, CDR1 SEHNR and CDR2 FQNEAQ (reference sequence). Trimming took 5 bases from V and 3 from J, leaving 22 bases between them. The CDR3 contains 17 residues. CDR3 loop: CASSPSQLWERDTEAFF. In DNA form, the CDR3 reads TGTGCCAGCAGCCCGAGCCAGCTTTGGGAGCGGGACACTGAAGCTTTCTTT.

The V call is TRBV9, the J call TRBJ1-1; D ambiguous. Trimming took off 0 bases at V and 1 base at J, with 10 bases between the two ends. Germline loops: CDR1 SGDLS, CDR2 YYNGEE. The CDR3 is 15 amino acids. The chain's CDR3 is CASSVAPRENTEAFF. CDR3 nucleotide sequence: TGTGCCAGCAGCGTAGCTCCGCGGGAGAACACTGAAGCTTTCTTT.

The chain is built from TRBV6-5 and TRBJ1-1; D remains ambiguous. The germline CDR1 and CDR2 sequences are MNHEY and SVGAGI. This CDR3 region has 12 residues. Trimming pared 7 bases from V and 1 base from J, leaving 7 bases between. The CDR3 bases are TGTGCCAGCAAGGTGTCGAACACTGAAGCTTTCTTT. Its protein product is CASKVSNTEAFF.

V and J are TRBV19 and TRBJ1-4; 7 bases are shared with TRBD1. Per germline, CDR1 LNHDA and CDR2 SQIVND (reference sequence). The trim removed 11 bases at V and 4 bases at J, leaving 4 bases unmatched. This CDR3 comprises 12 residues. The CDR3 reads CASGQINEKLFF. In DNA form, the CDR3 reads TGTGCCTCGGGACAGATTAATGAAAAACTGTTTTTT.

This chain connects TRBV29-1 to TRBJ2-1; D not certain. The CDR3 is 13 amino acids. Between the trimmed V and J ends, which lost 4 bases and 0 bases, there was a span of 7 bases. Germline-derived CDR1 and CDR2 are SQVTM and ANQGSEA. The CDR3 bases are TGCAGCGTTGGGTGGAGCTCCTACAATGAGCAGTTCTTC. It encodes CSVGWSSYNEQFF.

This clone appeared a single time. J is TRBJ2-1 and V is TRBV28; 9 nucleotides align to TRBD2. V dropped 8 bases and J dropped 9; count of bases not matched to a gene: 14. CDR1 is MDHEN, CDR2 SYDVKM, per germline. The CDR3 has 15 amino acids. Here the CDR3 reads CASARLAEGPSEQFF. CDR3 nucleotides: TGTGCCAGCGCCCGACTAGCGGAGGGCCCCTCTGAGCAGTTCTTC. Variable domain in full (rest from reference TRBV28 and TRBJ2-1): DVKVTQSSRYLVKRTGEKVFLECVQDMDHENMFWYRQDPGLGLRLIYFSYDVKMKEKGDIPEGYSVSREKKERFSLILESASTNQTSMYLCASARLAEGPSEQFFGPGTRLTVL.

The chain joins TRBV5-4 to TRBJ2-7, with D tentatively TRBD1 (6 bases). Deletions cut 0 bases from V and 2 bases from J, with 12 bases between. The germline V gene has CDR1 SGHNT and CDR2 YYREEE (reference sequence). CDR3 length: 15 amino acids. The CDR3 DNA is TGTGCCAGCAGCTTGGCAGGGGCCACGACCTACGAGCAGTACTTC. This encodes CASSLAGATTYEQYF.

This CDR3 is CASSPRLASIQETQYF. The DNA for the CDR3 is TGTGCCAGCAGCCCCCGACTAGCGAGTATCCAAGAGACCCAGTACTTC. The genes are TRBV3-1 (or the pseudogene TRBV3-2) and TRBJ2-5, with 8 bases that match TRBD2. The CDR3 covers 16 residues. CDR1 LGHDT and CDR2 YNNKEL come from the germline V gene (reference sequence). J lost 1 base, V lost 4 bases, and 8 bases had no gene match.

This clone was observed once. This chain uses TRBV15 with TRBJ2-3; D possibly uses TRBD1 or TRBD2 (6 bases each). Germline assignment: CDR1 LNHNV and CDR2 YYDKDF (reference sequence). The CDR3 has 17 amino acids. V was trimmed by 0 bases and J by 3 bases, leaving 16 bases between them. The CDR3: CATSREGSGAMTDTQYF. DNA of the CDR3: TGTGCCACCAGCAGAGAGGGGTCGGGGGCCATGACAGATACGCAGTATTTT. Variable domain in full (rest from reference TRBV15 and TRBJ2-3): DAMVIQNPRYQVTQFGKPVTLSCSQTLNHNVMYWYQQKSSQAPKLLFHYYDKDFNNEADTPDNFQSRRPNTSFCFLDIRSPGLGDTAMYLCATSREGSGAMTDTQYFGPGTRLTVL.

The chain employs TRBV30 and TRBJ1-5; possible D gene TRBD1, 5 bases. Trimming pared 1 base from V and 9 bases from J, leaving 10 bases between. CDR3 length: 12 amino acids. Germline loops: CDR1 GTSNPN, CDR2 SVGIG (reference sequence). Here the CDR3 DNA reads TGTGCCTGGAGTGAAACAGGTTCGCCCCAGCATTTT. Amino acid sequence: CAWSETGSPQHF.

This chain connects TRBV5-4 to TRBJ2-1; possibly TRBD1 or TRBD2 for D (5 bases each). Trimming stripped 4 bases from V and 6 bases from J, with 17 bases between. Germline values: CDR1 SGHNT, CDR2 YYREEE (reference sequence). This CDR3 has 15 residues. The CDR3 loop reads CASSLLGASGNEQFF. In DNA, the CDR3 is TGTGCCAGCAGCCTACTTGGGGCCAGCGGCAATGAGCAGTTCTTC.

The chain has TRBV24-1 and TRBJ2-2; 12 bases are shared with TRBD1. Per germline, CDR1 KGHDR and CDR2 SFDVKD. V was pared by 6 bases and J by 4 bases, with 11 bases of the junction left unmatched. The CDR3 has 18 amino acids. The CDR3 DNA reads TGTGCCACCAGTCCCGGGACAGGGGGCGATTGGGGCACCGGGGAGCTGTTTTTT. Its translation: CATSPGTGGDWGTGELFF.

The chain uses TRBV19 and TRBJ1-5; TRBD1 aligns across 7 bases. V lost 6 bases to trimming and J lost 12 bases; unmatched junction nucleotides: 8. From germline, CDR1 is LNHDA and CDR2 SQIVND (reference sequence). CDR3 length: 12 residues. As DNA, the CDR3 is TGTGCCAGTAGCCCTCCCGGGACAGACCAGCATTTT. Amino acid sequence: CASSPPGTDQHF. The complete variable domain, with remaining parts taken from reference TRBV19 and TRBJ1-5, reads DGGITQSPKYLFRKEGQNVTLSCEQNLNHDAMYWYRQDPGQGLRLIYYSQIVNDFQKGDIAEGYSVSREKKESFPLTVTSAQKNPTAFYLCASSPPGTDQHFGDGTRLSIL.

The V call is TRBV28, the J call TRBJ2-1, with TRBD2 identical over 9 bases. The CDR3 is 15 residues long. The junction had 4 bases not matched to a gene; V was cut back by 3 bases and J by 4 bases. CDR1 is MDHEN, CDR2 SYDVKM, per germline. DNA of the CDR3: TGTGCCAGCAGTTTTCCCAGCGGGAGGTACAATGAGCAGTTCTTC. It translates to CASSFPSGRYNEQFF.

The chain recombines TRBV9 with TRBJ2-7, with TRBD2 as a possible D gene (6 bases). Trimming took 3 bases from V and 5 from J, leaving 12 bases between them. Germline V gene lookup returns CDR1 SGDLS and CDR2 YYNGEE. The CDR3 runs 13 residues. The CDR3 sequence: CASSGGGNDEQYF. As DNA, the CDR3 is TGTGCCAGCAGCGGCGGCGGGAACGACGAGCAGTACTTC. The full variable domain, with the rest looked up from reference TRBV9 and TRBJ2-7, is DSGVTQTPKHLITATGQRVTLRCSPRSGDLSVYWYQQSLDQGLQFLIQYYNGEERAKGNILERFSAQQFPDLHSELNLSSLELGDSALYFCASSGGGNDEQYFGPGTRLTVT.

This clone was observed a single time. The V and J genes are TRBV28 and TRBJ1-2, with 8 nucleotides matching TRBD1. V was pared by 6 bases and J by 4 bases, with 7 bases of the junction left unmatched. Germline assignment: CDR1 MDHEN and CDR2 SYDVKM. CDR3 size: 14 residues. CDR3 in DNA: TGTGCCAGCAGCTCTACGACAGGGGCCTATGGCTACACCTTC. This translates into CASSSTTGAYGYTF.

The rearrangement links TRBV18 to TRBJ1-1, with TRBD1 as a possible D gene (5 bases). The germline gives CDR1 KGHSH, CDR2 LQKENI. CDR3 length equals 15 residues. The V end lost 2 bases, the J end lost 1 base, and 11 bases lay between the germline ends. CDR3 DNA sequence: TGTGCCAGCTCACCAGGGACCGGTAGGAACACTGAAGCTTTCTTT. Translation: CASSPGTGRNTEAFF. The full variable domain, with the rest looked up from reference TRBV18 and TRBJ1-1, is NAGVMQNPRHLVRRRGQEARLRCSPMKGHSHVYWYRQLPEEGLKFMVYLQKENIIDESGMPKERFSAEFPKEGPSILRIQQVVRGDSAAYFCASSPGTGRNTEAFFGQGTRLTVV.

This clone appeared a single time. This rearrangement joins TRBV14 to TRBJ2-1; D is undetermined. V dropped 1 base and J dropped 4 bases, with 20 bases sitting between them. In germline, CDR1 is SGHDN, CDR2 FVKESK. The CDR3 sequence is 18 residues long. The CDR3 sequence: CASSQGAKWLHSYNEQFF. The CDR3 DNA reads TGTGCCAGCAGCCAAGGGGCTAAGTGGCTTCATTCGTACAATGAGCAGTTCTTC.

This clone showed up just once. The V call is TRBV11-2, the J call TRBJ2-1; 7 bases are a match to TRBD2. Trimming removed 5 bases from V and 9 bases from J; junction bases left unmatched: 7. The germline V gene encodes CDR1 SGHAT and CDR2 FQNNGV. The CDR3 is 13 residues long. CDR3 sequence reads: CASSRTRLAEQFF. The DNA of the CDR3 is TGTGCCAGCAGCCGGACTAGGCTGGCTGAGCAGTTCTTC.

This rearrangement joins TRBV2 to TRBJ1-6; TRBD1 matches at 8 bases. The CDR3 totals 16 residues. Germline loops: CDR1 SNHLY, CDR2 FYNNEI. Trimming removed 10 bases from V and 7 bases from J; junction bases left unmatched: 15. The CDR3 nucleotides read TGTGCCACGAACCCCTCCGACAGGGGAGGAAATTCACCCCTCCACTTT. Protein: CATNPSDRGGNSPLHF.

V gene TRBV6-5 combines with J gene TRBJ1-2; TRBD1 agrees at 8 bases. Germline lookup yields CDR1 MNHEY and CDR2 SVGAGI. The CDR3 contains 15 residues. V gave up 0 bases and J gave up 8 bases; unmatched junction bases: 8. The CDR3 DNA sequence: TGTGCCAGCAGTTACTCGACTGGACAGGGCAAGGGCTACACCTTC. Encoded protein: CASSYSTGQGKGYTF.

The genes are TRBV7-7 and TRBJ2-1; 7 bases agree with TRBD2. Per the germline V gene, CDR1 is SSHAT and CDR2 is FNYEAQ (reference sequence). The V gene end was trimmed by 2 bases and the J gene end by 3 bases; junction bases not matched to a gene: 4. The CDR3 totals 15 residues. Written as DNA, the CDR3 is TGTGCCAGCAGCTTATGGGCTAGCGGCTACAATGAGCAGTTCTTC. Amino acids: CASSLWASGYNEQFF.

The rearrangement links TRBV5-6 to TRBJ1-6, with D perhaps TRBD1 (5 bases). Germline CDR1 is SGHDT and CDR2 is YYEEEE. The CDR3 covers 15 residues. V was clipped by 2 bases and J by 4 bases, with 10 bases between them. CDR3: CASSFDSGYNSPLHF. In DNA form, the CDR3 reads TGTGCCAGCAGCTTCGATTCAGGGTATAATTCACCCCTCCACTTT.